Each of the 4 T cell receptor beta chains below was sequenced from the same sample in a study of PD-L1 blockade in urothelial cancer. The time point here: pretreatment peripheral blood. The protocol was immunoSEQ multiplex PCR, while the TCRdb copy is restricted to in-frame clones and leaves out a portion. The table includes around 130,000 clones, approximately 88% detected once. The input for sequencing was PBMCs, taken around atezolizumab (anti-PD-L1) treatment. The source is a man between 45 and 60 years old with urothelial cancer.

V gene TRBV5-4 combines with J gene TRBJ1-3, with 8 bases lining up with TRBD1. The CDR3 covers 15 residues. V was clipped by 1 base and J by 2 bases; unmatched bases: 2. The germline CDR1 and CDR2 sequences are SGHNT and YYREEE (reference sequence). The CDR3 DNA sequence: TGTGCCAGCAGCTTGCGGACAGGGCCTGGAAACACCATATATTTT. This sequence encodes CASSLRTGPGNTIYF.

The chain uses TRBV10-3 and TRBJ2-1; D is possibly TRBD1 (5 bases). The CDR3 covers 12 residues. V was trimmed by 4 bases and J by 8 bases, leaving 9 bases between them. Germline CDR1 and CDR2: ENHRY and SYGVKD. DNA for the CDR3: TGTGCCATCAGTGGATCAGGGTATGAGCAGTTCTTC. Amino acid sequence: CAISGSGYEQFF.

This clone was counted a single time. The chain carries TRBV19 and TRBJ2-7; D ambiguous. Looked up from germline, CDR1 is LNHDA and CDR2 is SQIVND (reference sequence). V lost 4 bases and J 7 bases, leaving 20 bases between the germline ends. This CDR3 region has 15 residues. The CDR3 loop reads CASSNSGYLSWEQYF. The CDR3 region has the DNA TGTGCCAGTAGTAACAGTGGGTACCTGTCGTGGGAGCAGTACTTC.

The count of this clone is one. V is TRBV2 and J is TRBJ2-7, with 8 bases aligning to TRBD2. Germline CDR1 SNHLY, CDR2 FYNNEI. J was trimmed by 6 bases and V by 9 bases; bases with no gene match: 13. The CDR3 covers 14 residues. The CDR3 nucleotides are TGTGCCAGGAGAGGAGCGGGAGATCTATCCGAGCAGTACTTC. This sequence encodes CARRGAGDLSEQYF.